One T cell receptor beta chain is described in this entry. Antigen specificity is unknown. RNA was extracted and reverse transcribed into cDNA as the sequencing template. The protocol was immunoSEQ multiplex PCR, while the TCRdb copy is restricted to in-frame clones and leaves out a portion. The table has around 270,000 clones, roughly 50% seen once; the top ten hold roughly 1.8%. This entry comes from a study of CD8+ T cells in alopecia areata. Study results and caveats: Compared with mice, patients displayed less clear TCR sharing, possibly for HLA-related reasons.

As to treatment: oral pan-JAK inhibitor, 5-10 mg twice daily. PBMCs provided sorted CD4+ and CD8+ T cells. Germline CDR1 reads GTSNPN; CDR2 reads SVGIG (reference sequence). This CDR3 comprises 12 residues. J was trimmed by 6 bases and V by 3 bases; bases with no gene match: 2. The material sequenced was CD4+ T cells sorted from blood, taken at week 24, from a patient treated with tofacitinib. This sequence joins TRBV30 and TRBJ2-3, with 8 bases lining up with TRBD2. This receptor was identified in a human donor with alopecia areata. The CDR3 sequence: CAWSGRGDTQYF. The CDR3 bases are TGTGCCTGGAGCGGGAGGGGGGATACGCAGTATTTT.